These 9 T cell receptor beta chains share one sample of origin, sequenced in a study of graft-versus-host responses after intestinal transplantation (dated by TCRdb to the early 2020s). The library was prepared using the immunoSEQ multiplex PCR assay. Not all clones reach the TCRdb copy of this immuneACCESS table, which keeps in-frame sequences only. Checked studies attribute under half of the gap to unresolved V genes and leave the rest unexplained. Recorded for this sample are 10,000 to 15,000 clones; about 73% of them occurred a single time. Approximately 4.3% of the sample lies in the top ten. Dithiothreitol, EDTA incubations and collagenase D digestion were used to isolate intraepithelial and lamina propria lymphocytes from graft specimens. Sequenced material: ileum tissue, taken 140 to 150 days after intestinal transplantation. Receptors originate from a human patient who received an intestinal transplant, so some T cells may come from the graft donor.

The genes are TRBV19 and TRBJ2-3; the D gene is possibly TRBD1 (6 bases). Trimming removed 5 bases at V and 4 bases at J, with 16 bases between. CDR3 length: 15 residues. Germline CDR1 is LNHDA and CDR2 is SQIVND (reference sequence). CDR3 bases: TGTGCCAGTAGTCCAGGGGTCCTCCGAGCAGATACGCAGTATTTT. It yields the protein CASSPGVLRADTQYF.

The rearrangement joins TRBV5-1 to TRBJ2-7, with TRBD2 matching over 8 bases. This CDR3 spans 17 amino acids. Per the germline V gene, CDR1 is SGHRS and CDR2 is YFSETQ. V lost 7 bases and J lost 6; bases outside the gene matches: 21. CDR3 sequence: CASQQLSGSSGGLEQYF. CDR3 nucleotide sequence: TGCGCCAGCCAGCAGCTATCCGGGTCAAGCGGGGGACTCGAGCAGTACTTC.

The CDR3 here is CASSVSNQPQHF. The CDR3, as DNA: TGTGCCAGCAGTGTAAGCAATCAGCCCCAGCATTTT. The rearrangement links TRBV28 to TRBJ1-5; no clear D. Germline CDR1 and CDR2: MDHEN and SYDVKM. The V end lost 5 bases, the J end lost 1 base, and 3 bases lay between the germline ends. The CDR3 length is 12 residues.

The table lists this clone with a few counts. Other DNA variants within this sample encode the same CDR3. V usage is TRBV2 and J usage is TRBJ1-3; possibly TRBD1 for D (5 bases). Trimming pared 6 bases from V and 0 bases from J, leaving 9 bases between. Germline CDR1 reads SNHLY; CDR2 reads FYNNEI. This CDR3 is built from 14 residues. CDR3 protein: CASSRDSSGNTIYF. In DNA form, the CDR3 reads TGTGCCAGCAGCCGCGACAGCTCTGGAAACACCATATATTTT.

A remark on this clone: The same CDR3 also results from other DNA sequences found in this sample. The J gene is TRBJ1-1, the V gene TRBV15; TRBD1 might be the D (5 bases). Trimming shortened V by 2 bases and J by 1 base, and 5 bases separated the two germline ends. Germline CDR1 is LNHNV and CDR2 is YYDKDF (reference sequence). CDR3 size: 13 residues. CDR3 in DNA: TGTGCCACCAGCAGAAGGGGGAACACTGAAGCTTTCTTT. Translation gives CATSRRGNTEAFF.

This rearrangement joins TRBV2 to TRBJ1-5, with 9 nucleotides matching TRBD1. V was pared by 7 bases and J by 5 bases, with 6 bases of the junction left unmatched. Germline-derived CDR1 and CDR2 are SNHLY and FYNNEI. The CDR3 extends over 14 amino acids. The CDR3 DNA reads as TGTGCCAGCACCACGGGACAGGGTCATCAGCCCCAGCATTTT. It translates to CASTTGQGHQPQHF.

The rearrangement uses TRBV16 and TRBJ2-3, with TRBD2 matching over 8 bases. The CDR3 has 16 amino acids. Trimming cost V 1 base and J 6 bases; bases outside gene matches: 9. Germline V gives CDR1 KGHSY, CDR2 FQNENV. The CDR3 region is CASSQFPGGPPDTQYF. CDR3 bases: TGTGCCAGCAGCCAATTTCCGGGAGGGCCGCCGGATACGCAGTATTTT.

This rearrangement joins TRBV11-3 to TRBJ1-1; 8 bases align to TRBD1. With V trimmed by 5 bases and J by 4 bases, 6 bases remained unmatched. Germline V gene sequence: CDR1 SGHNT, CDR2 YENEEA. CDR3 length equals 14 residues. DNA for the CDR3: TGTGCCAGCAGCCCAACAACAGGGGGCACTGAAGCTTTCTTT. Encoded protein: CASSPTTGGTEAFF.

This clone came up a few times. V usage is TRBV6-5 and J usage is TRBJ1-1, with D perhaps matching TRBD1 (5 bases). Trimming removed 0 bases at V and 10 bases at J, with 12 bases between. Germline V gene data show CDR1 as MNHEY and CDR2 as SVGAGI. This CDR3 region has 13 residues. The CDR3 nucleotides read TGTGCCAGCAGTTACTCGGCCGGGGGGGGAGCTTTCTTT. This sequence encodes CASSYSAGGGAFF.